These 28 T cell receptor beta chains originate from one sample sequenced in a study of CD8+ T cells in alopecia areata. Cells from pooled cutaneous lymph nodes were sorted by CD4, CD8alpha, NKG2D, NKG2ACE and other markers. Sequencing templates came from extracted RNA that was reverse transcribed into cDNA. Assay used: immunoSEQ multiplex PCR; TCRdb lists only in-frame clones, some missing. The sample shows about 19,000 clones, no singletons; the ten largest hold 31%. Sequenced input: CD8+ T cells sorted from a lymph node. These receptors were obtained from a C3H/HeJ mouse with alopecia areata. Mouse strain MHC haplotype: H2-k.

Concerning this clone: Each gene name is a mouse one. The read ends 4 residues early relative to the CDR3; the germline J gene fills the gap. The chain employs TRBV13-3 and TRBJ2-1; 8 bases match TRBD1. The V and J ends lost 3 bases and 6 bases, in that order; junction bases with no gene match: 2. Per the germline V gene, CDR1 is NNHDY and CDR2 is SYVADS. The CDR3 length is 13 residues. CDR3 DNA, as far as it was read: TGTGCCAGCAGTGGGACAGGGAGTGCT. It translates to CASSGTGSA. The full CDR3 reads CASSGTGSAEQFF.

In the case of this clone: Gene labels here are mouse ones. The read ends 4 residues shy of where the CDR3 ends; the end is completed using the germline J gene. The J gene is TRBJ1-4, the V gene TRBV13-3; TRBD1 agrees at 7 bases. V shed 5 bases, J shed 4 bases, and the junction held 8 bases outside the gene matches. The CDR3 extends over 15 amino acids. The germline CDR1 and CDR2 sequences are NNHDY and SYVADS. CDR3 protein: CASSPGTVDNERLFF. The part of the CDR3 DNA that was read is TGTGCCAGCAGCCCCGGGACAGTCGACAACGAA.

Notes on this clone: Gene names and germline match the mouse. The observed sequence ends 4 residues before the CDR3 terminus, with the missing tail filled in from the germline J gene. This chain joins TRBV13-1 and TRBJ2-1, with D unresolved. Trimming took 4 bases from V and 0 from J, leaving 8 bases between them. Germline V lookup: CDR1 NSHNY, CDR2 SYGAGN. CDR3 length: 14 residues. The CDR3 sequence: CASSLQDNYAEQFF. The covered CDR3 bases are TGTGCCAGCAGTCTCCAGGATAACTATGCT.

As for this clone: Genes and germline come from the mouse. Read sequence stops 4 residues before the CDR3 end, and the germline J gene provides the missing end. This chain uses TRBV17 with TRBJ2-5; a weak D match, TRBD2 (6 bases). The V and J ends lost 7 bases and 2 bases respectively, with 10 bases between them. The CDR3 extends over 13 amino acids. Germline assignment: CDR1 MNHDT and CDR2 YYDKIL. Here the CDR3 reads CASTRGVQDTQYF. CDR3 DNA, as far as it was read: TGTGCTAGCACCCGGGGGGTCCAAGAC.

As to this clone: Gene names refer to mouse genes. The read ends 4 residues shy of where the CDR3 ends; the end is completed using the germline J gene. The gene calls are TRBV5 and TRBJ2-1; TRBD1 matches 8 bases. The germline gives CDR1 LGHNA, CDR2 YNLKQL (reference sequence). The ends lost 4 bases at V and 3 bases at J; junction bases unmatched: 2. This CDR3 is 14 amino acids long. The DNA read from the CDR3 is TGTGCCAGCAGCCCGGACAGGGTCTATGCT. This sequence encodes CASSPDRVYA. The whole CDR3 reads CASSPDRVYAEQFF.

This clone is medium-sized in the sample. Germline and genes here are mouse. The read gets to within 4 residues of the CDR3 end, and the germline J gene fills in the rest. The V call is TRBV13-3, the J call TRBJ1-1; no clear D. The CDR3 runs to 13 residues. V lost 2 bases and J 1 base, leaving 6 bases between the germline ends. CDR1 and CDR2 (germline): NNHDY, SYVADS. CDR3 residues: CASSETQNTEVFF. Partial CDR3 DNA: TGTGCCAGCAGTGAGACACAAAACACA.

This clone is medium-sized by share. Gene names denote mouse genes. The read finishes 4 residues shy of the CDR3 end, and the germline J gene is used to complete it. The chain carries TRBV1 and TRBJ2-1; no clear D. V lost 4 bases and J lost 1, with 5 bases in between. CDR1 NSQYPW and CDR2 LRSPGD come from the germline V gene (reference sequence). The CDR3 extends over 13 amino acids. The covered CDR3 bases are TGCACCTGCAGTGAACAGAACTATGCT. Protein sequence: CTCSEQNYA. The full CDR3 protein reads CTCSEQNYAEQFF. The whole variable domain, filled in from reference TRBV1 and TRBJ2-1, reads VTLLEQNPRWRLVPRGQAVNLRCILKNSQYPWMSWYQQDLQKQLQWLFTLRSPGDKEVKSLPGADYLATRVTDTELRLQVANMSQGRTLYCTCSEQNYAEQFFGPGTRLTVL.

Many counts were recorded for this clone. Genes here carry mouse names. The CDR3 here is CASSPGGSNERLFF. Partial CDR3 DNA: TGTGCCAGCAGTCCAGGGGGATCCAACGAA. The V and J genes are TRBV19 and TRBJ1-4; 7 bases align to TRBD1. With the read ending 4 residues before the CDR3 end, the germline J gene is used to fill in that end. J lost 2 bases, V lost 4 bases, and 2 bases had no gene match. The CDR3 is 14 residues long. Looked up from germline, CDR1 is FNHDT and CDR2 is SITEND (reference sequence).

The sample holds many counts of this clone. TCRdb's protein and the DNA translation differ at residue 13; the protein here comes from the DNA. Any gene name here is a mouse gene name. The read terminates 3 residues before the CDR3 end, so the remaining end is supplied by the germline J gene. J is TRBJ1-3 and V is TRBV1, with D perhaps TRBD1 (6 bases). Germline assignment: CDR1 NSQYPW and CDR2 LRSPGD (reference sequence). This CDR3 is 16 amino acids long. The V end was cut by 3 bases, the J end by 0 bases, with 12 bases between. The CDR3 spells CTCSAQGPNSGNTLYF. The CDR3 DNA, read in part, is TGCACCTGCAGTGCTCAGGGGCCCAATTCTGGAAATACG.

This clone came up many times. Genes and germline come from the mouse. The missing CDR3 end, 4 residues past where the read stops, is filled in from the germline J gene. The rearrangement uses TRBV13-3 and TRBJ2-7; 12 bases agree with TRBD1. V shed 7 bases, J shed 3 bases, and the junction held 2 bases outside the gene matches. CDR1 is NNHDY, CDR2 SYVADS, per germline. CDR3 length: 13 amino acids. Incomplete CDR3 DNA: TGTGCCAGCGGGGACAGGGGGCTCTAT. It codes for CASGDRGLY. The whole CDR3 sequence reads CASGDRGLYEQYF.

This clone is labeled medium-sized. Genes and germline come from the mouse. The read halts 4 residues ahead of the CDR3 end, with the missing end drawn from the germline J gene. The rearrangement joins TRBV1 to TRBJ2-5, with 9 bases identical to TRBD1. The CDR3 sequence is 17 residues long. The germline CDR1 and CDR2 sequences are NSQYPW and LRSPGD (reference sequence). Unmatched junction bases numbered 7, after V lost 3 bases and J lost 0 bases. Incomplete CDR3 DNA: TGCACCTGCAGTGCTCCTGACAGGGGGTTTAACCAAGAC. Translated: CTCSAPDRGFNQD. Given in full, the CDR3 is CTCSAPDRGFNQDTQYF.

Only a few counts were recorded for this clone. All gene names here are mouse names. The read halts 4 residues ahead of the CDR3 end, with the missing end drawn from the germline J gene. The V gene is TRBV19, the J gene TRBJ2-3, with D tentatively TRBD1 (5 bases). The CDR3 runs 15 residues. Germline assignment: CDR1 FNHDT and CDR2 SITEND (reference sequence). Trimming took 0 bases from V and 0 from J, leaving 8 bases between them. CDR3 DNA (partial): TGTGCCAGCAGTATAGTAGGGGAAAGTGCAGAA. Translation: CASSIVGESAE. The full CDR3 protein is CASSIVGESAETLYF.

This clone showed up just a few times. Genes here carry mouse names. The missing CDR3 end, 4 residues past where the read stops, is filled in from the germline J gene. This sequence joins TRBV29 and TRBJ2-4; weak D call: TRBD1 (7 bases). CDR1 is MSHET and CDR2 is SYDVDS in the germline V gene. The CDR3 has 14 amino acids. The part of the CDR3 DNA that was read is TGTGCTAGCAGTTTATCAGGGGGCGCGAAC. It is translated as CASSLSGGAN. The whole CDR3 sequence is CASSLSGGANTLYF.

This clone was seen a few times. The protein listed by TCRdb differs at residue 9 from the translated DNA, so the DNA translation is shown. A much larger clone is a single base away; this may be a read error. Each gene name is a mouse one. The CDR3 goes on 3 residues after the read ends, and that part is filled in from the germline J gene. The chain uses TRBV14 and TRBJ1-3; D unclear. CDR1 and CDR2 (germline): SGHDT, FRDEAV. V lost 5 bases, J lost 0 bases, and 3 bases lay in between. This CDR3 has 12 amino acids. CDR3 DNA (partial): TGTGCCAGCAGACATTCTGGAAATACG. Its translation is CASRHSGNT. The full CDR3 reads CASRHSGNTLYF.

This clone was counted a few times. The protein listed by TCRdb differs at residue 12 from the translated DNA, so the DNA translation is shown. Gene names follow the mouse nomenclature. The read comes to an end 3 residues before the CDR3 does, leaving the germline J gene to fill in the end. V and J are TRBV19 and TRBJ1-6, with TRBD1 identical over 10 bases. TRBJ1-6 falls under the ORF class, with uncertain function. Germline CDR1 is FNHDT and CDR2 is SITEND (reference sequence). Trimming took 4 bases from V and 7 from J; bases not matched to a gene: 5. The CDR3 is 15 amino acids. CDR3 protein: CASSPGTGVNSPLYF. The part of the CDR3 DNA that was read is TGTGCCAGCAGTCCCGGGACAGGGGTCAATTCGCCC.

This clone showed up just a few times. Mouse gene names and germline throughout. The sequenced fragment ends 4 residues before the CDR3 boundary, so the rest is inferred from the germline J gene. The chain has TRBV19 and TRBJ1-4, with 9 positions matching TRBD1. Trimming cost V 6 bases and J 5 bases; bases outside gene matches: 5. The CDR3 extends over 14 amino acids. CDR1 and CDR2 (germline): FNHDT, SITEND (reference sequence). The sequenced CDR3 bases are TGTGCCAGCAACCGGGACAGGGAGAACGAA. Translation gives CASNRDRENE. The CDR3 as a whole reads CASNRDRENERLFF.

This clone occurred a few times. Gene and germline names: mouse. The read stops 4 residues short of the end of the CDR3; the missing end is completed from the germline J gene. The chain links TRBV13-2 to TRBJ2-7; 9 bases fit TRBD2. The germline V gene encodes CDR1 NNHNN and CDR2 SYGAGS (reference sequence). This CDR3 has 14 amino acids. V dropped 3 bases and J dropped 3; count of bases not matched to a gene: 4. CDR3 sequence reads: CASGAPGLGYEQYF. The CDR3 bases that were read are TGTGCCAGCGGTGCCCCGGGACTGGGCTAT.

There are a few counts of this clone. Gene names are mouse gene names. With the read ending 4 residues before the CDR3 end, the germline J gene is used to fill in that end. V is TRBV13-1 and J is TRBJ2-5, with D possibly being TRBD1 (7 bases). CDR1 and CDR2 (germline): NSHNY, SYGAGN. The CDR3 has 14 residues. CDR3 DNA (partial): TGTGCCAGCAGTGAAAGGGGGCGCCCGGAC. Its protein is CASSERGRPD. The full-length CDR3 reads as CASSERGRPDTQYF.

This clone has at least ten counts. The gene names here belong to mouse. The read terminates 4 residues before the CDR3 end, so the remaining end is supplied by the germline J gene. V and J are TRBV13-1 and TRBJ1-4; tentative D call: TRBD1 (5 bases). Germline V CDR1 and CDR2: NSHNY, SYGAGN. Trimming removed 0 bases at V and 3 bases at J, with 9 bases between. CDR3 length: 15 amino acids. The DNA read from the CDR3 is TGTGCCAGCAGTGATGCGGACAAAACCAACGAA. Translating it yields CASSDADKTNE. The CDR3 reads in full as CASSDADKTNERLFF.

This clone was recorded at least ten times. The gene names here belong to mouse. The CDR3 reads CASSEWGDLYAEQFF. CDR3 DNA (partial): TGTGCCAGCAGTGAATGGGGGGACCTCTATGCT. The rearrangement joins TRBV13-1 to TRBJ2-1; 7 bases agree with TRBD2. With the read ending 4 residues before the CDR3 end, the germline J gene is used to fill in that end. V was clipped by 2 bases and J by 3 bases; unmatched bases: 5. CDR1 and CDR2 (germline): NSHNY, SYGAGN. The CDR3 extends over 15 amino acids.

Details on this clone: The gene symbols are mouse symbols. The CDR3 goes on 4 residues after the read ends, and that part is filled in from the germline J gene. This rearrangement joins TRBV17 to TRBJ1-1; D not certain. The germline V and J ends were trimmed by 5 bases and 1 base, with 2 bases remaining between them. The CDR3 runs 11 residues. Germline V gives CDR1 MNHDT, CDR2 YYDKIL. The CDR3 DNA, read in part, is TGTGCTAGCAGTCAAAACACA. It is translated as CASSQNT. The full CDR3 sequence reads CASSQNTEVFF.

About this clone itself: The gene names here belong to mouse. The CDR3 DNA, read in part, is TGTGCCAGCAGTGATCGGGCTGGGGGTAACCAAGAC. It translates to CASSDRAGGNQD. The whole CDR3 reads CASSDRAGGNQDTQYF. The rearrangement joins TRBV13-3 to TRBJ2-5; 7 positions agree with TRBD2. The sequenced fragment ends 4 residues before the CDR3 boundary, so the rest is inferred from the germline J gene. The CDR3 runs 16 residues. J was trimmed by 0 bases and V by 1 base; bases with no gene match: 5. Per the germline V gene, CDR1 is NNHDY and CDR2 is SYVADS.

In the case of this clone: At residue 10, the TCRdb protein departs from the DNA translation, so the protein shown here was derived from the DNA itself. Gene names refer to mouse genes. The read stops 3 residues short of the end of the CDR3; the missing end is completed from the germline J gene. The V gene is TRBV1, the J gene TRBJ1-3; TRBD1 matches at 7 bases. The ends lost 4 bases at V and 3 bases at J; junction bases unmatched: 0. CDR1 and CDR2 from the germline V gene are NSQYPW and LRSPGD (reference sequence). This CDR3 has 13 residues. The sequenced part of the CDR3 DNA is TGCACCTGCAGTGGACAGGGTGGAAATACG. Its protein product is CTCSGQGGNT. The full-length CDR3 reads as CTCSGQGGNTLYF.

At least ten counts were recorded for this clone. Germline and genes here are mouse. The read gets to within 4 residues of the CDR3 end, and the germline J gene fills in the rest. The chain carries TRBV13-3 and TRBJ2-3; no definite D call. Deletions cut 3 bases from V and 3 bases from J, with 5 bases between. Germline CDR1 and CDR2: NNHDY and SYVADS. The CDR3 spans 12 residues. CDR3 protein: CASSGQAETLYF. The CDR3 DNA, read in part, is TGTGCCAGCAGTGGACAAGCAGAA.

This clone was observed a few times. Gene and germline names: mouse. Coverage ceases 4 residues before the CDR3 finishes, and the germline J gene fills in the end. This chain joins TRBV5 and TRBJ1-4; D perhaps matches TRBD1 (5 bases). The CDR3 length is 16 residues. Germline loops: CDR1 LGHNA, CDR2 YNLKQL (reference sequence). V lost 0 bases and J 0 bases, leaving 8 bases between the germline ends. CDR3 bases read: TGTGCCAGCAGCCAAGATCTGGGGGTTTCCAACGAA. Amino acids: CASSQDLGVSNE. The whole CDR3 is CASSQDLGVSNERLFF.

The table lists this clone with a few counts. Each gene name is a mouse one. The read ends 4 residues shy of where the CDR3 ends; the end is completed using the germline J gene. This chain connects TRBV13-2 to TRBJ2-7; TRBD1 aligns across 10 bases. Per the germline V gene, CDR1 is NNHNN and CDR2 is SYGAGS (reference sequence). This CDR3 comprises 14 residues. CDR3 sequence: CASGETGQGYEQYF. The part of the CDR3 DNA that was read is TGTGCCAGCGGTGAAACGGGACAGGGGTAT.

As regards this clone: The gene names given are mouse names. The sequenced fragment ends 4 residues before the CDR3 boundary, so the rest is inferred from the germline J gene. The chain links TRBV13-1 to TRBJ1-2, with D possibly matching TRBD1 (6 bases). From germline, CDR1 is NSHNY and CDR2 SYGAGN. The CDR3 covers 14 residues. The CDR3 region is CASSDGVGGRDYTF. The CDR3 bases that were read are TGTGCCAGCAGTGATGGAGTGGGGGGGCGC.

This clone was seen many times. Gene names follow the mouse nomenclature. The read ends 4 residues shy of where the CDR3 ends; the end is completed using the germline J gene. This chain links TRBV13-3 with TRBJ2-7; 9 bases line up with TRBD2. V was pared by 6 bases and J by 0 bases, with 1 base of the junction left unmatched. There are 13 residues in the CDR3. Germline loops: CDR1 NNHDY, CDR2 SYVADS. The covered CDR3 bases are TGTGCCAGCATGGGGGGGCGCTCCTAT. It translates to CASMGGRSY. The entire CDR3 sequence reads CASMGGRSYEQYF.